These T cell receptor beta chains were read from a single sample in a study of T cells expressing NK-cell markers. TCRdb reanalyzed the 5' RACE reads and collapses them to one entry per CDR3 protein, without DNA. The listing records a few hundred thousand distinct CDR3 sequences. The sequenced material came from blood T cells: a sorted CD56 or NKG2C T cell subset, CD4+ or CD8+ T cells, or bulk PBMC T cells (not recorded which). These TCRs come from a man between 18 and 69 years old in good health. The CDR3 runs from the conserved cysteine through the conserved F or W.

J | V | CDR3
TRBJ2-1 | TRBV5-1 | CASSLLTAAYNEQFF
TRBJ2-4 | TRBV7-8 | CASSPPGQDIQYF
TRBJ2-7 | TRBV5-6 | CASSLVRLTSYEQYF
TRBJ2-7 | TRBV3-1 | CASSKTASGSSYEQYF
TRBJ1-6 | TRBV11-2 | CASSYGPGTRNSPLHF
TRBJ2-2 | TRBV7-8 | CASSLAHAGTGGTGELFF
TRBJ1-1 | TRBV6-1 | CASSIDRNTEAFF
TRBJ1-2 | TRBV20-1 | CSARGAPGLNYGYTF
TRBJ1-6 | TRBV2 | CASSARGWNSPLHF
TRBJ1-1 | TRBV6-1 | CASRWSDTEAFF
TRBJ2-7 | TRBV18 | CASSPKADRVFPYEQYF
TRBJ2-4 | TRBV5-1 | CASSLDPGDIQYF
TRBJ1-6 | TRBV6-1 | CASSEATTRISPLHF
TRBJ1-2 | TRBV19 | CASSPPRYGYTF
TRBJ2-2 | TRBV3-1 | CASSIFRQPNTGELFF
TRBJ2-3 | TRBV7-3 | CASSRPRDTQYF
TRBJ2-1 | TRBV28 | CASSLDRVSFGGEQFF
TRBJ2-3 | TRBV5-1 | CASSLWSTGGYRPDTQYF
TRBJ2-7 | TRBV21-1 | CASSKPVGLESGTGVYEQYF
TRBJ2-3 | TRBV19 | CATGAPWGTDTQYF
TRBJ1-5 | TRBV27 | CASSLSWTGINQPQHF
TRBJ2-2 | TRBV3-1 | CASSLRLNTGELFF
TRBJ1-5 | TRBV6-5 | CASSYSTGAVQPQHF
TRBJ1-2 | TRBV20-1 | CSAPRGIGYTF
TRBJ2-7 | TRBV28 | CASTVWGSSSYEQYF
TRBJ1-1 | TRBV18 | CASLLAGAPETEAFF
TRBJ1-3 | TRBV3-1 | CATLGYPGNTIYF
TRBJ1-1 | TRBV12-3/TRBV12-4 | CASSRQKTFPINTEAFF
TRBJ2-7 | TRBV2 | CASSDRDRGAYGQYF
TRBJ2-2 | TRBV7-9 | CASSLSRDGNTGELFF